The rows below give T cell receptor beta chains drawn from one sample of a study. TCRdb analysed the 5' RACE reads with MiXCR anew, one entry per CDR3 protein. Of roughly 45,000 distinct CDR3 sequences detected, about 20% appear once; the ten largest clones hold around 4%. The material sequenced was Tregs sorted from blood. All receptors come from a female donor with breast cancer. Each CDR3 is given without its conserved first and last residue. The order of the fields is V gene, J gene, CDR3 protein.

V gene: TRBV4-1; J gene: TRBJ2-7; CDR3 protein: ASSHITGGNYEQY
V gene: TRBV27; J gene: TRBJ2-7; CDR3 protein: ASSSGTGGYEQY
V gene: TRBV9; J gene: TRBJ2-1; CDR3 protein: ASSVNGHNEQF
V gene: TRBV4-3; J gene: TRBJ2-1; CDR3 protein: ASSPGRERIYNEQF
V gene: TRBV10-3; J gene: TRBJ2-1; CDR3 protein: AIRGSSGSCYNEQF
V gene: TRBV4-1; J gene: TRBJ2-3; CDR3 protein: ASSQVVESSTDTQY
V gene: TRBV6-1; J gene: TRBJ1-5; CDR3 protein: ASSDPGPDVGQPQH
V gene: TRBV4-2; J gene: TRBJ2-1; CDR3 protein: ASSRRGPYNEQF
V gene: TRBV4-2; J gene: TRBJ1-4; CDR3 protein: ASSPIGWASEKLF
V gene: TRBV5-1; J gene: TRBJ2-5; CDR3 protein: ASSLTAGQETQY
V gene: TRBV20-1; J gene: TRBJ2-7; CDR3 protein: SASRTSSYEQY
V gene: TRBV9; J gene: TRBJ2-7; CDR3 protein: ASSPCTLP
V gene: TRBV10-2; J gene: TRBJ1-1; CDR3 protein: ASSAGVNEAF
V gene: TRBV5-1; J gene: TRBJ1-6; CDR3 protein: ASSLAGTQNSPLH
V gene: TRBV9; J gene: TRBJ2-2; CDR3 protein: ASSVASAGAGELF
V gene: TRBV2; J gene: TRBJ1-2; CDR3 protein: ASRVASRAIYGYT
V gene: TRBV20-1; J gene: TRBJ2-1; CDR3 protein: SAQGVAGGFNEQF
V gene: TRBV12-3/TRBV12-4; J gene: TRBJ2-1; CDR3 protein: ASSPPGYRDEQF
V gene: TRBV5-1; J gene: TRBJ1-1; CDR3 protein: ASSEHSQDNEAF
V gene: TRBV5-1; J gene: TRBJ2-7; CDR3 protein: ASSAVRGTYEQY
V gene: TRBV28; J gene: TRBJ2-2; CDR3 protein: ASGLAGGGAGELF
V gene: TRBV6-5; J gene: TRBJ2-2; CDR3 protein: ASSYRMQGLSGELF
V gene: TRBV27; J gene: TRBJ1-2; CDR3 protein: ASSLGGRDYGYT
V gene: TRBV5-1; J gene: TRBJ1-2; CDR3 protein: ASSAQGAYGYT
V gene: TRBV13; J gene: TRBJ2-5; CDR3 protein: ASSSSGTGEETQY
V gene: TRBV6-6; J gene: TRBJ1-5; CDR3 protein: ASSLGQGNQPQH
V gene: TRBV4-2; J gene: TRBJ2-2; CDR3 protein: ASSQDRLAGAGELF
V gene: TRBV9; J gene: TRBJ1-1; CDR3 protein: ASSSTDDEAS
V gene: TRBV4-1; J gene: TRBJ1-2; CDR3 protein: ASSQSHVEGGDGYT
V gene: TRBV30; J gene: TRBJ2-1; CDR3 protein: AWQEGLVSYNEQF
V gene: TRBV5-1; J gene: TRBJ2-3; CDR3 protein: ASSFAGLGGTDTQY
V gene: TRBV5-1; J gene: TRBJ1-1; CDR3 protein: ASSFDRRLLGTEAF
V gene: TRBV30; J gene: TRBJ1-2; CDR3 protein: AWRPLYNRGRYGYT
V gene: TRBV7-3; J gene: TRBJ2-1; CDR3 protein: ASSTGTSGPLGGEQF
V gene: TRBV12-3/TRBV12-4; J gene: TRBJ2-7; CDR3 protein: ASSFAPPEQY
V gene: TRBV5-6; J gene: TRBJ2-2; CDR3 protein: ASSLFTGGADTGELF
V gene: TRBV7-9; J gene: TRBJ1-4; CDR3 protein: VSSGEKLF
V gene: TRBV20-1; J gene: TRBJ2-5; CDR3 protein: SARDPDHQETQY
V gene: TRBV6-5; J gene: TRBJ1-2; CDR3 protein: ASSPDMGNYGYT
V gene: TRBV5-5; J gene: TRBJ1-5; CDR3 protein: ASSFQGNQPQH
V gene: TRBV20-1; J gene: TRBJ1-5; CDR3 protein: SARGRPHSNQPQH
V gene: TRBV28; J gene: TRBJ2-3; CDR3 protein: ASSTGTSGLGGTQY
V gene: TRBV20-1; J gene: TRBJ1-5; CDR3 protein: SARRMRPGNQPQH
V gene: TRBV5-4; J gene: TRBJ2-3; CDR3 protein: ASSPTTGGITDTQY
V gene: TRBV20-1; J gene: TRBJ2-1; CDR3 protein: SAPGQGDNEQF